The next 24 T cell receptor beta chains were all read from a single sample in a study of CD8 T cell repertoires and HIV-1 epitope variants. Libraries were prepared by immunoSEQ multiplex PCR; TCRdb keeps only in-frame clonotypes and omits some of them. The sample records about 6,600 clones, 50% to 80% being singletons. No antigens are known for them. The material sequenced was cultured CD8+ T cells derived from PBMCs. Receptors originate from a male donor with HIV.

The rearrangement joins TRBV10-3 to TRBJ2-1; D ambiguous. The V end was cut by 3 bases, the J end by 0 bases, with 15 bases between. The germline CDR1 and CDR2 sequences are ENHRY and SYGVKD. There are 17 residues in the CDR3. In nucleotides, the CDR3 is TGTGCCATCAGTGAATTCGAAGGTTGGGTCTCCTACAATGAGCAGTTCTTC. It encodes CAISEFEGWVSYNEQFF.

The chain is built from TRBV19 and TRBJ2-7; D is unresolved. Trimming shortened V by 4 bases and J by 1 base, and 17 bases separated the two germline ends. The CDR3 covers 16 residues. Germline V gene sequence: CDR1 LNHDA, CDR2 SQIVND (reference sequence). The DNA for the CDR3 is TGTGCCAGTAGTAACGCTCACGACTCACCTTCCTACGAGCAGTACTTC. Translating gives CASSNAHDSPSYEQYF. The full variable domain, completed using reference TRBV19 and TRBJ2-7, is DGGITQSPKYLFRKEGQNVTLSCEQNLNHDAMYWYRQDPGQGLRLIYYSQIVNDFQKGDIAEGYSVSREKKESFPLTVTSAQKNPTAFYLCASSNAHDSPSYEQYFGPGTRLTVT.

This clone was picked up a small number of times. The V and J genes are TRBV7-3 and TRBJ2-3, with a possible D match to TRBD2 (6 bases). V dropped 1 base and J dropped 0 bases, with 8 bases sitting between them. Germline CDR1 SGHTA, CDR2 FQGTGA. This CDR3 has 15 amino acids. CDR3 bases: TGTGCCAGCAGCTTAATAGCGGAGAGCACAGATACGCAGTATTTT. Its translation: CASSLIAESTDTQYF.

The rearrangement links TRBV7-2 to TRBJ1-1, with D uncertain. Looked up from germline, CDR1 is SGHTA and CDR2 is FQGNSA. With 5 bases removed from V and 3 bases from J, the gap between germline ends came to 10 bases. This CDR3 comprises 13 residues. Here the CDR3 DNA reads TGTGCCAGCAGCCGGGTCCCTGACACTGAAGCTTTCTTT. Translating it yields CASSRVPDTEAFF.

V is TRBV18 and J is TRBJ2-1; 8 positions agree with TRBD1. This CDR3 has 14 residues. CDR1 is KGHSH, CDR2 LQKENI, per germline. The V segment lost 0 bases and the J segment 9 bases; nucleotides outside the gene matches: 4. The CDR3 bases are TGTGCCAGCTCACCACCGCCAGGGGGCGGTGAGCAGTTCTTC. It specifies CASSPPPGGGEQFF.

This clone was detected only a few times. The CDR3 sequence: CASSLVGRGTYEQYF. The CDR3 DNA sequence: TGTGCCAGCAGCTTAGTCGGGCGGGGGACCTACGAGCAGTACTTC. This chain links TRBV11-2 with TRBJ2-7; TRBD2 matches 7 bases. CDR3 length: 15 amino acids. The J segment lost 2 bases and the V segment lost 1 base, leaving 5 bases of the junction unmatched. Per germline, CDR1 SGHAT and CDR2 FQNNGV.

The chain carries TRBV28 and TRBJ1-5; unclear D gene. Trimming pared 3 bases from V and 6 bases from J, leaving 3 bases between. This CDR3 has 11 residues. Germline-derived CDR1 and CDR2 are MDHEN and SYDVKM. The CDR3 region is CASSLSQPQHF. The CDR3 DNA reads as TGTGCCAGCAGTTTGAGTCAGCCCCAGCATTTT.

V is TRBV4-1 and J is TRBJ1-1; a possible D gene is TRBD1 (5 bases). CDR3 length equals 16 residues. The V gene's germline CDR1 is MGHRA and CDR2 YSYEKL. Deletions cut 0 bases from V and 1 base from J, with 12 bases between. The CDR3: CASSQDVGQGNTEAFF. CDR3 bases: TGCGCCAGCAGCCAAGATGTTGGGCAGGGGAACACTGAAGCTTTCTTT.

This clone has a handful of counts. This chain connects TRBV30 to TRBJ1-2, with 9 bases identical to TRBD1. V gave up 4 bases and J gave up 7 bases; unmatched junction bases: 13. The germline CDR1 and CDR2 sequences are GTSNPN and SVGIG (reference sequence). The length of the CDR3 is 15 residues. CDR3 residues: CAWTAPTGGLVGYTF. The CDR3 region has the DNA TGTGCCTGGACCGCCCCCACAGGGGGCTTGGTTGGCTACACCTTC.

The J gene is TRBJ2-3, the V gene TRBV2, with 7 nucleotides matching TRBD2. Looked up from germline, CDR1 is SNHLY and CDR2 is FYNNEI. This CDR3 contains 16 residues. With 9 bases clipped from V and 9 bases from J, the junction kept 21 bases outside the gene matches. CDR3 bases: TGTGCCAGTGAGCGAGGACTAGGTGGGGTGAAGGGGACGCAGTATTTT. Translated, it gives CASERGLGGVKGTQYF.

The chain is built from TRBV7-6 and TRBJ1-1; 7 positions match TRBD1. Trimming cost V 5 bases and J 5 bases; bases outside gene matches: 14. Germline CDR1 reads SGHVS; CDR2 reads FNYEAQ. There are 16 residues in the CDR3. The CDR3 spells CASSAFRTGEGTEAFF. CDR3 sequence (DNA): TGTGCCAGCAGCGCGTTCCGGACAGGAGAGGGAACTGAAGCTTTCTTT.

The rearrangement joins TRBV7-2 to TRBJ2-3; 10 bases map to TRBD2. V trimming: 3 bases; J trimming: 5 bases; junction bases outside the gene matches: 14. The V gene's germline CDR1 is SGHTA and CDR2 FQGNSA. CDR3 length: 18 residues. CDR3 sequence: CASSFWTSGPIEGDTQYF. The CDR3, as DNA: TGTGCCAGCAGCTTTTGGACTAGCGGTCCGATAGAGGGAGATACGCAGTATTTT.

V gene TRBV7-2 combines with J gene TRBJ1-1, with 7 bases matching TRBD1. In germline, CDR1 is SGHTA, CDR2 FQGNSA. The CDR3 has 13 residues. V lost 5 bases and J lost 6; bases outside the gene matches: 6. The DNA of the CDR3 is TGTGCCAGCAGCCAGGGGGGCGGATCTGAAGCTTTCTTT. It codes for CASSQGGGSEAFF. The variable domain in full, completed from reference TRBV7-2 and TRBJ1-1, reads GAGVSQSPSNKVTEKGKDVELRCDPISGHTALYWYRQSLGQGLEFLIYFQGNSAPDKSGLPSDRFSAERTGGSVSTLTIQRTQQEDSAVYLCASSQGGGSEAFFGQGTRLTVV.

The chain couples TRBV29-1 to TRBJ2-7; 9 nucleotides align to TRBD1. CDR1 and CDR2 (germline): SQVTM, ANQGSEA. V trimming: 5 bases; J trimming: 4 bases; junction bases outside the gene matches: 9. CDR3 length: 14 residues. The CDR3 DNA follows: TGCAGCGTTTTGCTCGGGACAGGGTTGTACGAGCAGTACTTC. Its protein is CSVLLGTGLYEQYF.

This clone appeared a single time. The chain combines TRBV2 with TRBJ2-7; tentatively, D is TRBD1 or TRBD2 (5 bases each). The V end lost 6 bases, the J end lost 2 bases, and 20 bases lay between the germline ends. This CDR3 region has 16 residues. The germline V gene has CDR1 SNHLY and CDR2 FYNNEI. The CDR3 sequence: CASSLSSGTAAYEQYF. In nucleotides, the CDR3 is TGTGCCAGCAGCTTAAGCTCCGGGACGGCAGCCTACGAGCAGTACTTC.

This chain links TRBV28 with TRBJ2-2; D is perhaps TRBD2 (5 bases). V lost 5 bases, J lost 0 bases, and 22 bases lay in between. The CDR3 is 19 residues long. Germline V CDR1 and CDR2: MDHEN, SYDVKM. The CDR3 spells CASSGGGLSGDSNTGELFF. The CDR3, as DNA: TGTGCCAGCAGTGGTGGTGGTCTCAGCGGAGATTCGAACACCGGGGAGCTGTTTTTT. The complete variable domain, with remaining parts taken from reference TRBV28 and TRBJ2-2, reads DVKVTQSSRYLVKRTGEKVFLECVQDMDHENMFWYRQDPGLGLRLIYFSYDVKMKEKGDIPEGYSVSREKKERFSLILESASTNQTSMYLCASSGGGLSGDSNTGELFFGEGSRLTVL.

The V gene is TRBV4-1, the J gene TRBJ2-5; 8 bases map to TRBD1. In germline, CDR1 is MGHRA, CDR2 YSYEKL. The CDR3 has 14 amino acids. The V and J ends lost 0 bases and 3 bases, in that order; junction bases with no gene match: 0. DNA for the CDR3: TGCGCCAGCAGCCAAGAGGACAGGGAAGAGACCCAGTACTTC. Protein: CASSQEDREETQYF.

This chain uses TRBV27 with TRBJ2-6; D unclear. This CDR3 region has 12 residues. V was shortened by 10 bases and J by 0 bases, with 4 bases between the two germline ends. CDR1 is MNHEY and CDR2 is SMNVEV in the germline V gene (reference sequence). The CDR3 here is CATYSGANVLTF. The CDR3 DNA is TGTGCCACCTACTCTGGGGCCAACGTCCTGACTTTC. Full variable domain (missing parts from reference TRBV27 and TRBJ2-6): EAQVTQNPRYLITVTGKKLTVTCSQNMNHEYMSWYRQDPGLGLRQIYYSMNVEVTDKGDVPEGYKVSRKEKRNFPLILESPSPNQTSLYFCATYSGANVLTFGAGSRLTVL.

This sequence joins TRBV7-6 and TRBJ2-3; 9 bases agree with TRBD2. J lost 0 bases, V lost 0 bases, and 7 bases had no gene match. The CDR3 spans 18 residues. CDR1 and CDR2 (germline): SGHVS, FNYEAQ. The CDR3, as DNA: TGTGCCAGCAGCTTAGCGCGGGCTAGCGGGACGAGCACAGATACGCAGTATTTT. Translated: CASSLARASGTSTDTQYF.

The chain carries TRBV4-1 and TRBJ2-3; no definite D call. The germline V and J ends were trimmed by 4 bases and 4 bases, with 9 bases remaining between them. Germline loops: CDR1 MGHRA, CDR2 YSYEKL. The CDR3 is made up of 13 amino acids. DNA for the CDR3: TGCGCCAGCAGCCCCCTCCTAGCAGATACGCAGTATTTT. It translates to CASSPLLADTQYF.

The chain combines TRBV7-2 with TRBJ2-3, with 11 nucleotides matching TRBD2. The ends lost 1 base at V and 2 bases at J; junction bases unmatched: 11. Per the germline V gene, CDR1 is SGHTA and CDR2 is FQGNSA. CDR3 length: 19 residues. Here the CDR3 DNA reads TGTGCCAGCAGCTTAGTACGGGGGCTGACTAGCGGGGCCACAGATACGCAGTATTTT. Translating it yields CASSLVRGLTSGATDTQYF. The full variable domain, in which reference TRBV7-2 and TRBJ2-3 provide the parts outside the CDR3, is GAGVSQSPSNKVTEKGKDVELRCDPISGHTALYWYRQSLGQGLEFLIYFQGNSAPDKSGLPSDRFSAERTGGSVSTLTIQRTQQEDSAVYLCASSLVRGLTSGATDTQYFGPGTRLTVL.

The chain links TRBV4-1 to TRBJ2-1; 7 nucleotides align to TRBD2. The CDR3 has 14 amino acids. From germline, CDR1 is MGHRA and CDR2 YSYEKL. The trim removed 7 bases at V and 3 bases at J, leaving 6 bases unmatched. The CDR3 sequence is CASTRGSLYNEQFF. The CDR3 DNA reads TGCGCCAGCACGCGCGGGAGTCTCTACAATGAGCAGTTCTTC.

This clone was detected only a few times. This chain joins TRBV4-3 and TRBJ2-2, with a tentative D call TRBD1 (6 bases). This CDR3 region has 17 residues. Looked up from germline, CDR1 is LGHNA and CDR2 is YSLEER. With 1 base removed from V and 6 bases from J, the gap between germline ends came to 18 bases. The CDR3 loop is CASSQVPFRGGAGELFF. The DNA for the CDR3 is TGCGCCAGCAGCCAAGTCCCCTTCCGAGGGGGAGCCGGGGAGCTGTTTTTT.

The chain is built from TRBV11-3 and TRBJ2-7, with D uncertain. CDR3 length: 15 amino acids. Looked up from germline, CDR1 is SGHNT and CDR2 is YENEEA. V was clipped by 0 bases and J by 2 bases, with 11 bases between them. CDR3 in amino acids: CASSLEPETTYEQYF. For the CDR3, the DNA is TGTGCCAGCAGCTTAGAGCCAGAGACAACCTACGAGCAGTACTTC.